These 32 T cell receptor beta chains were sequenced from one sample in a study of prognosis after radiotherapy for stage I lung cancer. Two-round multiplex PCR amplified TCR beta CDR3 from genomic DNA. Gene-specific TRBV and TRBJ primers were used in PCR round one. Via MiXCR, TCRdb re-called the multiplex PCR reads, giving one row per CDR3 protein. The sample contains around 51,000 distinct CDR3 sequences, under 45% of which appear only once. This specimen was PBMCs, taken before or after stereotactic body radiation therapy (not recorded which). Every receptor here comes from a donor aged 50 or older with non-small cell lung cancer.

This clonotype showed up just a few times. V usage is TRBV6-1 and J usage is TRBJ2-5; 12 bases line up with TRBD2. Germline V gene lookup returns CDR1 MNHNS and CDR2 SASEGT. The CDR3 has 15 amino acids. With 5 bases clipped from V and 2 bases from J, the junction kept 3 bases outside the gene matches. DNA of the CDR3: TGTGCCAGCAGTCGGACTAGCGGGATGCAAGAGACCCAGTACTTC. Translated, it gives CASSRTSGMQETQYF.

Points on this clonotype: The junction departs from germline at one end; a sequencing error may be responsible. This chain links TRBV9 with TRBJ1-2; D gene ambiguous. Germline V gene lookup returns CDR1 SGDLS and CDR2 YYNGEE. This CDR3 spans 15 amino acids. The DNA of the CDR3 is TGCGCCAGCAGTGCTCCCGTGACACTTAATTATGGCTACACCTTC. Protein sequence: CASSAPVTLNYGYTF.

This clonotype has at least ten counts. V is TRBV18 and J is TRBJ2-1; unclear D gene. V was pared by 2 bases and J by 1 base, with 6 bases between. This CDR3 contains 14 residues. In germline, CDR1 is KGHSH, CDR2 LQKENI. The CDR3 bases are TGTGCCAGCTCACCAACCAGGTCCTACAATGAGCAGTTCTTC. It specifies CASSPTRSYNEQFF.

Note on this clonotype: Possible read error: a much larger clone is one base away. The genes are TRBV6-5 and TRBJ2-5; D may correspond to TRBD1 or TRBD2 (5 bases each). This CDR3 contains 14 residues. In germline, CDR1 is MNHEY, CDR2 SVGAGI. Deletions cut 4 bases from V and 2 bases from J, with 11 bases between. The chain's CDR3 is CASSSLGTQETQYF. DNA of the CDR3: TGTGCCAGCAGTTCCCTGGGGACGCAAGAGACCCAGTACTTC.

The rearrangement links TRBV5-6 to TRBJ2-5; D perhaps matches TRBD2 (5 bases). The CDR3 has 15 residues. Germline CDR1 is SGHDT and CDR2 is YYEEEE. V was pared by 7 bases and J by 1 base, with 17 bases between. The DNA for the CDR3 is TGTGCCAGCGCTAGGGCGGGTGAGATCCAAGAGACCCAGTACTTC. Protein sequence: CASARAGEIQETQYF.

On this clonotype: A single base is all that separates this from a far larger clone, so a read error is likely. CDR3 sequence reads: CASSTKTRLAGNYEQYF. CDR3 DNA sequence: TGTGCCAGCAGCACCAAGACCCGACTAGCGGGAAACTACGAGCAGTACTTC. This chain joins TRBV7-9 and TRBJ2-7; 11 bases align to TRBD2. Trimming at V came to 5 bases and at J to 3 bases, leaving 12 bases not matched to a gene. Germline values: CDR1 SEHNR, CDR2 FQNEAQ (reference sequence). CDR3 length: 17 amino acids.

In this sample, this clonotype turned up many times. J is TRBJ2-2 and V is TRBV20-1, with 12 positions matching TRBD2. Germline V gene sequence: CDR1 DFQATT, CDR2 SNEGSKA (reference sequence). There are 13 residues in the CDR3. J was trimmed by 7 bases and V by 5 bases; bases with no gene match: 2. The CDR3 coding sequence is TGCAGTGCTGAGACTAGCGGGAGCGGGGAGCTGTTTTTT. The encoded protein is CSAETSGSGELFF.

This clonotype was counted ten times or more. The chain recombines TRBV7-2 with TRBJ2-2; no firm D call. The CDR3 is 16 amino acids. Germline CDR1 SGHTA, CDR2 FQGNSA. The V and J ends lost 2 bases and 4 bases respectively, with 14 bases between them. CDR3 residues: CASSLSPVRVTGELFF. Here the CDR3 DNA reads TGTGCCAGCAGCTTAAGCCCTGTTCGGGTCACCGGGGAGCTGTTTTTT. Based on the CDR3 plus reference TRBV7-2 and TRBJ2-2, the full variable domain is GAGVSQSPSNKVTEKGKDVELRCDPISGHTALYWYRQSLGQGLEFLIYFQGNSAPDKSGLPSDRFSAERTGGSVSTLTIQRTQQEDSAVYLCASSLSPVRVTGELFFGEGSRLTVL.

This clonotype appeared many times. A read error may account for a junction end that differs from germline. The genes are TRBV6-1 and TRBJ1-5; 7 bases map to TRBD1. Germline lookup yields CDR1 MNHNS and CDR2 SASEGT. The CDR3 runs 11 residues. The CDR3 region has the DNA TGTGCCAGCACCTCGGGACAGCGAGCCTTTTTT. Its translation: CASTSGQRAFF.

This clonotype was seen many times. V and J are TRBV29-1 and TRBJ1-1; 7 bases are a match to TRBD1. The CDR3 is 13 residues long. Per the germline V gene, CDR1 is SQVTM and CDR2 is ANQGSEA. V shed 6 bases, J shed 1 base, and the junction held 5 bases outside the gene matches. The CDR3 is CSVAGGTNTEAFF. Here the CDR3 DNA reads TGCAGCGTAGCAGGGGGGACGAACACTGAAGCTTTCTTT.

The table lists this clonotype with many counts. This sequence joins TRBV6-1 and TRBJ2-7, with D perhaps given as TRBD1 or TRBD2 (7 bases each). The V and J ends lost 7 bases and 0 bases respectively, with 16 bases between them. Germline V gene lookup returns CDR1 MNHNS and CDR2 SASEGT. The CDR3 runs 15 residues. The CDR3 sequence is CASTSPGGASYEQYF. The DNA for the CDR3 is TGTGCCAGCACCTCCCCAGGGGGGGCCTCCTACGAGCAGTACTTC.

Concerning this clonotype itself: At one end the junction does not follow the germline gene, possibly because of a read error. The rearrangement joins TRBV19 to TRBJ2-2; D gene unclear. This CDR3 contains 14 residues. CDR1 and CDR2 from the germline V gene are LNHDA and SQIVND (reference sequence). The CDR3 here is CSSSIDSSAGELFF. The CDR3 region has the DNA TGTTCCAGTAGTATAGATTCGTCCGCCGGGGAGCTGTTTTTT.

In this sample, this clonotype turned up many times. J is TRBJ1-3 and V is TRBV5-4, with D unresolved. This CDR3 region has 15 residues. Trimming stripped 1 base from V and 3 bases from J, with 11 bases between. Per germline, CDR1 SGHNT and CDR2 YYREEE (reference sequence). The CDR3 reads CASSLSGEGGNTIYF. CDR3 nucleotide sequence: TGTGCCAGCAGCTTGAGCGGGGAAGGTGGAAACACCATATATTTT.

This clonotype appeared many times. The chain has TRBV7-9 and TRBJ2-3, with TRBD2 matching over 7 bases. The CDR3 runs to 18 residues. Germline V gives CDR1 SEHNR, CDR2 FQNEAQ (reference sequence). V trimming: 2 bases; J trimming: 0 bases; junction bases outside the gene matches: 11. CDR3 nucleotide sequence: TGTGCCAGCAGCTTAAGACGTGCCCAGCGGGATAGCACAGATACGCAGTATTTT. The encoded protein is CASSLRRAQRDSTDTQYF.

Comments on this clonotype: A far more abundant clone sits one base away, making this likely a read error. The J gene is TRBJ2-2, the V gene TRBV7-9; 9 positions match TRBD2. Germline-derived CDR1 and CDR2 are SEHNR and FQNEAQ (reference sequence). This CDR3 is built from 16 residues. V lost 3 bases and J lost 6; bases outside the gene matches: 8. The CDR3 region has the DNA TGTGCCAGCAGCTTTAGCGGGAGTGCCCTGTCCGGGGAGCTGTTTTTT. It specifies CASSFSGSALSGELFF.

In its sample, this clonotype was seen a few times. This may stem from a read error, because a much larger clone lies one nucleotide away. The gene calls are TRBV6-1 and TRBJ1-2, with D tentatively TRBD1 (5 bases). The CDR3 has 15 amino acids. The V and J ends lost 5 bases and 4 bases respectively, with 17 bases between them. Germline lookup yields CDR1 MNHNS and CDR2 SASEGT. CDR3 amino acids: CASSSLPGRGYGYTF. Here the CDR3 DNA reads TGTGCCAGCAGTAGTCTTCCGGGACGGGGCTATGGCTACACCTTC.

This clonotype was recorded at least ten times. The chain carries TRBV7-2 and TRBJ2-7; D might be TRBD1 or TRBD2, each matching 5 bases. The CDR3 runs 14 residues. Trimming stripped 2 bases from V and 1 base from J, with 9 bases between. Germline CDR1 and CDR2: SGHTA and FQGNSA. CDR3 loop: CASSLRRESYEQYF. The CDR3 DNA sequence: TGTGCCAGCAGCTTACGCAGGGAGTCCTACGAGCAGTACTTC.

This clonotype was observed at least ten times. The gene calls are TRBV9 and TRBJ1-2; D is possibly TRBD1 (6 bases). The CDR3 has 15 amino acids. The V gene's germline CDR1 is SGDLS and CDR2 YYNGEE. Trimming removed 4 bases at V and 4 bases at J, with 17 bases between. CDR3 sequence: CASSWGAGTGYGYTF. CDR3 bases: TGTGCCAGCAGCTGGGGGGCAGGCACCGGCTATGGCTACACCTTC.

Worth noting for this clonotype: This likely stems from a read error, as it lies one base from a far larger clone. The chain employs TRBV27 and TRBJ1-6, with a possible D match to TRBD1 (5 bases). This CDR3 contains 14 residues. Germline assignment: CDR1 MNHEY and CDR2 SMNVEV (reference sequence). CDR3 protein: CSSSVGGANSPLHF. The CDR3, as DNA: TGTTCCAGCAGTGTAGGTGGGGCTAATTCACCCCTCCACTTT.

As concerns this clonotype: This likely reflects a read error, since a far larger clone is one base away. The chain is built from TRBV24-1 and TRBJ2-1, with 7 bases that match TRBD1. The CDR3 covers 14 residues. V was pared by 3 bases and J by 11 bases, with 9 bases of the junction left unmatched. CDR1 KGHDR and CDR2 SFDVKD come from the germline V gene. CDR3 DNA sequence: TGTGCCACCAGTGATCTATCTGAGGGGGCGAAGCAGTTCTTC. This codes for CATSDLSEGAKQFF.

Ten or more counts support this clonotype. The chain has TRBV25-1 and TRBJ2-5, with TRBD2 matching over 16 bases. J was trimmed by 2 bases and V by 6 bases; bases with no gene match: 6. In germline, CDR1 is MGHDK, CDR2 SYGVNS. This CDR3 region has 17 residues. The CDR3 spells CASSGTSGRDKQETQYF. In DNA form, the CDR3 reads TGTGCCAGCAGCGGGACTAGCGGGAGGGATAAACAAGAGACCCAGTACTTC.

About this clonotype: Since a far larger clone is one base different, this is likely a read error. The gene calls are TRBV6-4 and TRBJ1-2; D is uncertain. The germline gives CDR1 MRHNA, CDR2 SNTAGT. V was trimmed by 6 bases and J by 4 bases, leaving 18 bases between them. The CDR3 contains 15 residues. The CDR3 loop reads CASSRHGVGGYGYTF. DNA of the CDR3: TGTGCCAGCAGCCGTCACGGGGTCGGCGGCTATGGCTACACCTTC.

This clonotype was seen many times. In DNA form, the CDR3 reads TGTGCCAGCAGTGTGCGGGACCCGGGAACGGAGACCCAGTACTTC. Translated, it gives CASSVRDPGTETQYF. The rearrangement joins TRBV6-1 to TRBJ2-5; possibly TRBD2 for D (6 bases). Per germline, CDR1 MNHNS and CDR2 SASEGT. The CDR3 has 15 amino acids. V was clipped by 4 bases and J by 5 bases, with 17 bases between them.

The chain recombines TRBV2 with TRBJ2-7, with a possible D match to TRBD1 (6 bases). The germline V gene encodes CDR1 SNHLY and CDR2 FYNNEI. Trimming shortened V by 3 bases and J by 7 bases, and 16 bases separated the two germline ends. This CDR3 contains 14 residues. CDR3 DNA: TGTGCCAGCAGTGAGCAGGGGTCGGGGTATGAGCAGTACTTC. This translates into CASSEQGSGYEQYF.

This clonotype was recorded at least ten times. CDR3 DNA: TGCGCCAGCAGCCCAGGACAGGGGAAAGAGACCCAGTACTTC. It yields the protein CASSPGQGKETQYF. V gene TRBV5-1 combines with J gene TRBJ2-5; 9 bases are shared with TRBD1. V shed 4 bases, J shed 3 bases, and the junction held 4 bases outside the gene matches. The length of the CDR3 is 14 residues. CDR1 is SGHRS, CDR2 YFSETQ, per germline.

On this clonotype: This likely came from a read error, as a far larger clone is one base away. The CDR3 here is CASSSPNWTSGRASDEQFF. The CDR3 DNA follows: TGTGCCAGCAGCTCCCCCAACTGGACTAGCGGGAGGGCCTCGGATGAGCAGTTCTTC. The V and J genes are TRBV7-9 and TRBJ2-1, with 15 bases fitting TRBD2. V was pared by 4 bases and J by 8 bases, with 15 bases of the junction left unmatched. CDR1 and CDR2 (germline): SEHNR, FQNEAQ (reference sequence). CDR3 length: 19 residues.

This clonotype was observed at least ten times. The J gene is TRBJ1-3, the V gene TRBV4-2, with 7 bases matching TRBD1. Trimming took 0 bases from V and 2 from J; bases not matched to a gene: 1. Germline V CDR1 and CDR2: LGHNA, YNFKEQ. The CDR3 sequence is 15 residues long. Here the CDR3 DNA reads TGTGCCAGCAGCCAAGATGGGACAGCTGGAAACACCATATATTTT. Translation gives CASSQDGTAGNTIYF.

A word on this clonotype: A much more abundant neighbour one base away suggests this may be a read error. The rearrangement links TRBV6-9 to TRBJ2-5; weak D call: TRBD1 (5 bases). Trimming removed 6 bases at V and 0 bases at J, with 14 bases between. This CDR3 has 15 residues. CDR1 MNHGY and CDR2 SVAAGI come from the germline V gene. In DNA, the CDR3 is TGTGCCAGCAGAGGACAAAACCTGTACCAAGAGACCCAGTACTTC. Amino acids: CASRGQNLYQETQYF.

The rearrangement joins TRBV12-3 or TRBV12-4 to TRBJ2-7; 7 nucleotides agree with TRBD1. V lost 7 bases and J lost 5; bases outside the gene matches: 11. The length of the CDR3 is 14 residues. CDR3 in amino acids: CASTRDSPIDEQYF. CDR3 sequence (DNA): TGTGCCAGCACCCGGGACAGCCCCATTGACGAGCAGTACTTC.

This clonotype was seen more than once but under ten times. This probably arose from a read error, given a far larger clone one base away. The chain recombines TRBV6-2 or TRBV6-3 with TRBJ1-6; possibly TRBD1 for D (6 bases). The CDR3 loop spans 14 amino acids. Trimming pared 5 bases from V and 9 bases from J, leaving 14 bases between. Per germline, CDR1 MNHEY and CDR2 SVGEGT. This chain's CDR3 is CASSPQGMSSPLHF. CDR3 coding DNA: TGTGCCAGCAGTCCACAGGGAATGAGTTCACCCCTCCACTTT.

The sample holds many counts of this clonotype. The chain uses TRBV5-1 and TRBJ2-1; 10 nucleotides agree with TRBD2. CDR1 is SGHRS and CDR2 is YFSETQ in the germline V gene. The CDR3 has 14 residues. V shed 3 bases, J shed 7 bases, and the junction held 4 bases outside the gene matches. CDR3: CASSSSGSLNEQFF. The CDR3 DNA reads TGCGCCAGCAGCTCTAGCGGGAGTTTGAATGAGCAGTTCTTC.

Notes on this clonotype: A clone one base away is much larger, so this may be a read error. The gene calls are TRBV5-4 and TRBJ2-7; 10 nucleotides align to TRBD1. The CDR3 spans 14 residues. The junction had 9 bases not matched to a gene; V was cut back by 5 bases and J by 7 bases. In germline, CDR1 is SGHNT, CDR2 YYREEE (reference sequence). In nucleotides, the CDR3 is TGTGCCAGCAGACTGACAGGGGGCTTGGAAGAGCAGTACTTC. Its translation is CASRLTGGLEEQYF.